This TCR beta chain was documented in a study of CD8+ T cells in alopecia areata. Study-level background: Treated patients received oral tofacitinib, 5 to 10 mg twice daily. Study-level results: In scalp and blood, many expanded lesional clones persisted during tofacitinib. Sequencing of scalp samples also captures resident alphabeta T cells of normal skin.

RNA was isolated and reverse transcribed to cDNA, the sequencing template. Data came from immunoSEQ multiplex PCR; TCRdb stores just in-frame clones and leaves some out. Of some 180,000 clones in the sample, 40% to 65% were seen once. As regards this clone: Its antigen remains unknown.

Germline V gene data show CDR1 as LNHNV and CDR2 as YYDKDF (reference sequence). This CDR3 contains 14 residues. V dropped 0 bases and J dropped 7 bases, with 10 bases sitting between them. Treatment specified: oral pan-JAK inhibitor, 5-10 mg twice daily. The receptor's source is a human donor with alopecia areata. The V gene is TRBV15, the J gene TRBJ2-1; D gene uncertain. This material consisted of CD8+ T cells sorted from blood, taken at week 24, from a patient treated with tofacitinib. CDR3 DNA sequence: TGTGCCACCAGCAGAGAGGGTGGGCGTAATGAGCAGTTCTTC. Protein sequence: CATSREGGRNEQFF.